These T cell receptor beta chains were read from a single sample in a study of CD8 T cells in Susac syndrome. One entry per CDR3 protein, called by TCRdb with MiXCR from the immunoSEQ multiplex PCR reads. Of some 120,000 distinct CDR3 sequences listed, approximately 94% were seen once; the top ten hold more than 0.09%. The specimen sequenced was CD4+ T cells from PBMCs. The receptors were sampled from a human donor in good health. Each CDR3 is given with its conserved first and last residue. Fields, in order: V gene, D gene, clone size, J gene, CDR3 DNA, CDR3 protein. D genes are given only for firm matches. Clone sizes are given selectively: once, few, many, or a class where the clone is expanded.

V: TRBV30; D: -; size: -; J: TRBJ1-2; DNA: TGTGCCTGGAGTGTGGGAAGAAATGGCTACACCTTC; CDR3: CAWSVGRNGYTF
V: TRBV5-8; D: TRBD1; size: -; J: TRBJ2-3; DNA: TGTGCCAGCAGCCCACCGGGGGGACAGGGAAACACAGATACGCAGTATTTT; CDR3: CASSPPGGQGNTDTQYF
V: TRBV7-2; D: TRBD2; size: -; J: TRBJ2-1; DNA: TGTGCCAGCAGCTTACAGCTGGGACTAGCGGGAGGTAATGAGCAGTTCTTC; CDR3: CASSLQLGLAGGNEQFF
V: TRBV20-1; D: -; size: -; J: TRBJ1-4; DNA: TGCAGTGCTCCCCCGAGCCCCTCTATTGGAAAACTGTTTTTT; CDR3: CSAPPSPSIGKLFF
V: TRBV3-1; D: -; size: -; J: TRBJ2-1; DNA: TGTGCCAGCAGCCGTCTGCACCTAACTATGGGCGGGTCCTACAATGAGCAGTTCTTC; CDR3: CASSRLHLTMGGSYNEQFF
V: TRBV3-1; D: -; size: -; J: TRBJ2-1; DNA: TGTGCCAGCAGCCAGGGACCGATCTCCTACAATGAGCAGTTCTTC; CDR3: CASSQGPISYNEQFF
V: TRBV5-4; D: -; size: -; J: TRBJ2-3; DNA: TGTGCCAGCAGCTTTCGGCAGGGAGCACCGCACCTTAGCACAGATACGCAGTATTTT; CDR3: CASSFRQGAPHLSTDTQYF
V: TRBV6-5; D: TRBD1; size: -; J: TRBJ2-1; DNA: TGTGCCAGCAGACCGGGACAGAGCGTTAGTGAGCAGTTCTTC; CDR3: CASRPGQSVSEQFF
V: TRBV7-2; D: -; size: -; J: TRBJ2-2; DNA: TGTGCCAGCAACATTGGGGGAAACACCGGGGAGCTGTTTTTT; CDR3: CASNIGGNTGELFF
V: TRBV29-1; D: TRBD2; size: few; J: TRBJ2-7; DNA: TGCAGCGTGGGAGGGACTAGCGAAGCCTACGAGCAGTACTTC; CDR3: CSVGGTSEAYEQYF
V: TRBV3-1; D: -; size: once; J: TRBJ1-1; DNA: TGTGCCAGCAGCCAAGACGTGGTTAACACTGAAGCTTTCTTT; CDR3: CASSQDVVNTEAFF
V: TRBV28; D: -; size: -; J: TRBJ2-2; DNA: TGTGCCAGCAGTTTGGACACCGGGGAGCTGTTTTTT; CDR3: CASSLDTGELFF
V: TRBV6-5; D: TRBD1; size: -; J: TRBJ1-2; DNA: TGTGCCAGCAGCCGGACAGGCTCCTATGGCTACACCTTC; CDR3: CASSRTGSYGYTF
V: TRBV4-3; D: -; size: -; J: TRBJ2-3; DNA: TGCGCCAGCAGCCAAGGGACTAAGAGTCCGCAGTATTTT; CDR3: CASSQGTKSPQYF
V: TRBV19; D: TRBD2; size: -; J: TRBJ2-5; DNA: TGTGCCAGCGCCTCCGTCGCGGGGGAGACTCAAGAGACCCAGTACTTC; CDR3: CASASVAGETQETQYF
V: TRBV6-5; D: -; size: -; J: TRBJ2-7; DNA: TGTGCCAGCAGGGACGACAGGAGGAATGTTATCGAGCAGTACTTC; CDR3: CASRDDRRNVIEQYF
V: TRBV7-2; D: -; size: -; J: TRBJ2-7; DNA: TGTGCCAGCAGCTTAGCCCAGGGCGTCGCCGAGCAGTACTTC; CDR3: CASSLAQGVAEQYF
V: TRBV24-1; D: TRBD1; size: -; J: TRBJ2-2; DNA: TGTGCCACCAGTGATTTTGCAGCGACAGGGGAAACCGGGGAGCTGTTTTTT; CDR3: CATSDFAATGETGELFF
V: TRBV4-2; D: TRBD1; size: -; J: TRBJ1-1; DNA: TGTGCCAGCAGCCAAGCCCTCGGGACAGCGAACACTGAAGCTTTCTTT; CDR3: CASSQALGTANTEAFF
V: TRBV7-9; D: -; size: -; J: TRBJ2-2; DNA: TGTGCCAGCAGCGCCCCCAGCAGACAGGCGAACACCGGGGAGCTGTTTTTT; CDR3: CASSAPSRQANTGELFF
V: TRBV28; D: -; size: once; J: TRBJ2-3; DNA: TGTGCCAGCGTACAGGGCCGCACAGATACGCAGTATTTT; CDR3: CASVQGRTDTQYF
V: TRBV7-9; D: TRBD2; size: -; J: TRBJ2-2; DNA: TGTGCCACCCGGGGACTAGCAGACACCGGGGAGCTGTTTTTT; CDR3: CATRGLADTGELFF
V: TRBV5-5; D: -; size: -; J: TRBJ1-1; DNA: TGTGCCAGCAGCTTGGAGTCATTGGGGTACACTGAAGCTTTCTTT; CDR3: CASSLESLGYTEAFF
V: TRBV28; D: -; size: -; J: TRBJ2-7; DNA: TGTGCCAGCAGTTCCAGGGGATACGAGCAGTACTTC; CDR3: CASSSRGYEQYF
V: TRBV19; D: -; size: once; J: TRBJ1-4; DNA: TGTGCCAGTACCACCGGACAGCCTCCCAATGAAAAACTGTTTTTT; CDR3: CASTTGQPPNEKLFF
V: TRBV3-1; D: -; size: -; J: TRBJ1-2; DNA: TGTGCCAGCAGCCAAGTGGGGGGGGCGCGGAACTATGGCTACACCTTC; CDR3: CASSQVGGARNYGYTF
V: TRBV12-3/TRBV12-4; D: -; size: -; J: TRBJ2-7; DNA: TGTGCCAGCAGGCAGGGAGATCCGGGGACCTACGAGCAGTACTTC; CDR3: CASRQGDPGTYEQYF
V: TRBV4-3; D: -; size: -; J: TRBJ1-1; DNA: TGCGCCAGCAGCCAAGTCAGTAGGGGTAACACTGAAGCTTTCTTT; CDR3: CASSQVSRGNTEAFF
V: TRBV5-8; D: -; size: -; J: TRBJ1-5; DNA: TGTGCCAGTCTCGGGTCCCTCAATCAGCCCCAGCATTTT; CDR3: CASLGSLNQPQHF
V: TRBV19; D: -; size: -; J: TRBJ1-4; DNA: TGTGCCAGTAGTACGACGGGACACGGGAATGAAAAACTGTTTTTT; CDR3: CASSTTGHGNEKLFF
V: TRBV20-1; D: -; size: -; J: TRBJ2-3; DNA: TGCAGTGCTGGGCGGACCCAACGGCCAGATACGCAGTATTTT; CDR3: CSAGRTQRPDTQYF
V: TRBV6-2/TRBV6-3; D: -; size: -; J: TRBJ2-7; DNA: TGTGCCAGCAGTTACTCCGGAGGGGCCTCCTACGAGCAGTACTTC; CDR3: CASSYSGGASYEQYF
V: TRBV7-9; D: -; size: -; J: TRBJ1-5; DNA: TGTGCCAGCAGCCACAGCTATAGCAATCAGCCCCAGCATTTT; CDR3: CASSHSYSNQPQHF
V: TRBV7-2; D: TRBD1; size: -; J: TRBJ2-1; DNA: TGTGCCAGCAGCTCCTCGGTGACAGGGGCTGCTGAGCAGTTCTTC; CDR3: CASSSSVTGAAEQFF
V: TRBV6-1; D: -; size: -; J: TRBJ1-1; DNA: TGTGCCAGCTTGAGCCGGGGAAGGATTCGCACTGAAGCTTTCTTT; CDR3: CASLSRGRIRTEAFF
V: TRBV9; D: TRBD2; size: -; J: TRBJ2-3; DNA: TGTGCCAGCAGCTCCACAGGGATATTAGCGGGAGTACAAGATACGCAGTATTTT; CDR3: CASSSTGILAGVQDTQYF
V: TRBV3-1; D: TRBD2; size: -; J: TRBJ2-1; DNA: TGTGCCAGCAGCCAACTAGCGGGAGACAATGAGCAGTTCTTC; CDR3: CASSQLAGDNEQFF
V: TRBV6-2/TRBV6-3; D: TRBD1; size: -; J: TRBJ2-1; DNA: TGTGCCAGCACCAGACAGGGAACCTACAATGAGCAGTTCTTC; CDR3: CASTRQGTYNEQFF
V: TRBV14; D: -; size: -; J: TRBJ1-2; DNA: TGTGCCAGCAGCTACTCCGGAGGGGACGACTACACCTTC; CDR3: CASSYSGGDDYTF
V: TRBV12-3/TRBV12-4; D: -; size: -; J: TRBJ2-1; DNA: TGTGCCAGCAGTCCCGACATTCTCTCCTACAATGAGCAGTTCTTC; CDR3: CASSPDILSYNEQFF
V: TRBV9; D: -; size: -; J: TRBJ2-1; DNA: TGTGCCAGCAGCGTAGCTGCCTACAATGAGCAGTTCTTC; CDR3: CASSVAAYNEQFF
V: TRBV30; D: -; size: -; J: TRBJ2-1; DNA: TGTGCCTGGAGTCCAGCAGGGTTTCTTGGCAATGAGCAGTTCTTC; CDR3: CAWSPAGFLGNEQFF